The sequence of this T cell receptor (beta chain) was determined in a study of vaccination and CD4 T cells after COVID-19. This clonotype was counted between two and nine times. Its cognate antigen is unknown. Treatment: approximately nine-day PBMC culture with coronavirus spike peptide pools or control peptides (ViraFEST assay). Cultured CD4+ T cell DNA was sequenced using the Oncomine TCR Beta short-read assay. TCRdb reanalysed the PCR reads using MiXCR and keeps one entry per CDR3 protein. The sample lists around 10,000 distinct CDR3 sequences; 22% were seen once. This CDR3 is built from 17 residues. Germline CDR1 MNHEY, CDR2 SVGEGT. V was pared by 8 bases and J by 4 bases, with 16 bases of the junction left unmatched.

This clonotype was obtained from a human donor who had recovered from COVID-19. The sequenced sample was CD4+ T cells from blood, cultured in vitro, obtained after SARS-CoV-2 vaccination. The V call is TRBV6-2 or TRBV6-3, the J call TRBJ1-2, with 10 bases matching TRBD1. CDR3 nucleotides: TGTGCCAGCGGCTCGCCAGGTCCGACAGGGGGCTTCTATGGCTACACCTTC. Its translation: CASGSPGPTGGFYGYTF.